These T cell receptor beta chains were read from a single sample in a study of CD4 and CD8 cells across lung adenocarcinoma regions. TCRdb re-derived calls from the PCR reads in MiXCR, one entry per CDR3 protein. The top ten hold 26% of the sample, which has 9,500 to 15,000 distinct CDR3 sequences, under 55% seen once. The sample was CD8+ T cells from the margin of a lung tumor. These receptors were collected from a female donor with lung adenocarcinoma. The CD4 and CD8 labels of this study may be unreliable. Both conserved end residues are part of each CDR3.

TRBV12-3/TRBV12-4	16	CASSFGPTSTNEKLFF
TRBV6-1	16	CASSEEIAGRSYAQYF
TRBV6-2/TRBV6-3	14	CASSYEGNGYGYTF
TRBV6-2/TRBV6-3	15	CASNKLAGGPHEQFF
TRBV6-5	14	CASSWGGPTDTQYF
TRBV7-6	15	CASSLGAWVQSEQFF
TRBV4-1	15	CASSQKRWEPYGYTF
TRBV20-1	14	CSAISGGAYNEQFF
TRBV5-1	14	CASSTTGPLYEQYF
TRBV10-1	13	CASIERAHNEQFF
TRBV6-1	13	CASSVDRTDEQFF
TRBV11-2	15	CASSPAGGRADTQYF
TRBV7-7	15	CASSRDTSNTGELFF
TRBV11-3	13	CASSTQNTGELFF
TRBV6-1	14	CASTEGASRETQYF
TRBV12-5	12	CASGLGMGPQHF
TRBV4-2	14	CASSQDERADTQYF
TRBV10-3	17	CAISEPPSGTSSYEQYF
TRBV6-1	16	CASSPSGHPSTDTQYF
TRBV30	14	CAWNPTGSNQPQHF
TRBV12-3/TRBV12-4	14	CASSFAGDTDTQYF
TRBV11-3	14	CASSPSGSYNEQFF
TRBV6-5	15	CASRFSGASADELFF